This T cell receptor beta chain was captured in a study of T cell repertoires in cytomegalovirus infection. Study details: As its CMV epitopes, the study selected recently identified HLA-C-restricted and well-studied HLA-B-restricted targets. The study, taken as a whole, reports: CMV-specific TCR beta clonotypes restricted by HLA-C were the ones dominating the ex vivo response.

CDR3 size: 16 residues. The germline V gene has CDR1 MNHNS and CDR2 SASEGT. Trimming stripped 1 base from V and 2 bases from J, with 12 bases between. TCRdb re-called the reads with MiXCR, one entry per CDR3 protein. The sample holds 300,000 to 400,000 distinct CDR3 sequences, approximately 32% seen once. As concerns this clonotype: Its target is not known.

The chain combines TRBV6-1 with TRBJ1-5; D is unclear. The source of this sequence is a human donor in good health (CMV status not recorded). Some clones in this sample may be carry-over from other donors' samples. Sample: cultured PBMCs, taken from culture after CMV antigen stimulation. The chain's CDR3 is CASSEGAQWGNQPQHF. Here the CDR3 DNA reads TGTGCCAGCAGTGAAGGGGCCCAATGGGGCAATCAGCCCCAGCATTTT.